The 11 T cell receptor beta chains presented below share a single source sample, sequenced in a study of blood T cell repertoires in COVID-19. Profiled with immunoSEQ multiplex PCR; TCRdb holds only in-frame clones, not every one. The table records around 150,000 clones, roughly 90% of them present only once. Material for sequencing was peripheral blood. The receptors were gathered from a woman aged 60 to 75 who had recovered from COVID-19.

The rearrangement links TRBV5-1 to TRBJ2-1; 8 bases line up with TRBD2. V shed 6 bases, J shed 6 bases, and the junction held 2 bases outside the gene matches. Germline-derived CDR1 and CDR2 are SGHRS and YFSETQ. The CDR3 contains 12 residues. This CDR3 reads CASTGGINEQFF. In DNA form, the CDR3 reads TGCGCCAGCACGGGAGGGATCAATGAGCAGTTCTTC. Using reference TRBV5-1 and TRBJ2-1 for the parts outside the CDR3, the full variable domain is KAGVTQTPRYLIKTRGQQVTLSCSPISGHRSVSWYQQTPGQGLQFLFEYFSETQRNKGNFPGRFSGRQFSNSRSEMNVSTLELGDSALYLCASTGGINEQFFGPGTRLTVL.

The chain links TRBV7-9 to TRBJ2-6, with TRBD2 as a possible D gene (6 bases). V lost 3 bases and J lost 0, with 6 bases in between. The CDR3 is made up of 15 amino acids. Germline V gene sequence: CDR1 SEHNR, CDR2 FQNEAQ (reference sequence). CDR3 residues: CASSLGGSGANVLTF. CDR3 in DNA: TGTGCCAGCAGCTTGGGGGGCTCTGGGGCCAACGTCCTGACTTTC.

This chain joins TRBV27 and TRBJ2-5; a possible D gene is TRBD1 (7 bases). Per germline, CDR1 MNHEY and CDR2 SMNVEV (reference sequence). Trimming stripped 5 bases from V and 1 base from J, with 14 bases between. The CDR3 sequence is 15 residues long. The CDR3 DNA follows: TGTGCCAGCAGTCCAGCCAGGGGGGTCCAAGAGACCCAGTACTTC. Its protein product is CASSPARGVQETQYF.

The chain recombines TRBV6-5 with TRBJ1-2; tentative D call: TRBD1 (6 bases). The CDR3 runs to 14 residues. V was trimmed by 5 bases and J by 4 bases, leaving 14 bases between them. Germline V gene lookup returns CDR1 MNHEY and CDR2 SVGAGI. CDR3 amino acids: CASSRTAVGYGYTF. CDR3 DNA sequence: TGTGCCAGCAGTAGGACAGCCGTCGGCTATGGCTACACCTTC.

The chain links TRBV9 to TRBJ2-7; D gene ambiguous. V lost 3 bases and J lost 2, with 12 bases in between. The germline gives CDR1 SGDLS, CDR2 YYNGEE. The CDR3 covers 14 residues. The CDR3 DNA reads TGTGCCAGCAGCGCCTATAGCAACCCCTACGAGCAGTACTTC. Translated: CASSAYSNPYEQYF.

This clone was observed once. The CDR3 sequence: CASSPSRGANSPLHF. The CDR3 nucleotides are TGTGCCAGCAGTCCATCCCGGGGGGCTAATTCACCCCTCCACTTT. The rearrangement joins TRBV25-1 to TRBJ1-6, with D possibly being TRBD1 (6 bases). CDR1 and CDR2 from the germline V gene are MGHDK and SYGVNS. The CDR3 sequence is 15 residues long. The ends were cut back, 5 bases at V and 6 bases at J, with 14 bases in the middle.

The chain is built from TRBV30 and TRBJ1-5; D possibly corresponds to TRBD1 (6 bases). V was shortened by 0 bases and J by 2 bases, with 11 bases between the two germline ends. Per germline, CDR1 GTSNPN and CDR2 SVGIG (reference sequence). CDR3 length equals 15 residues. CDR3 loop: CAWSVRGFRNQPQHF. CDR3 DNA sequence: TGTGCCTGGAGTGTAAGGGGGTTTCGCAATCAGCCCCAGCATTTT.

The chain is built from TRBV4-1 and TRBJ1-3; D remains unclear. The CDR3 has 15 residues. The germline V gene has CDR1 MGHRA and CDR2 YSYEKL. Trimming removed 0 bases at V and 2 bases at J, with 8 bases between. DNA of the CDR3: TGCGCCAGCAGCCAAGAGAACAGAGCTGGAAACACCATATATTTT. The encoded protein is CASSQENRAGNTIYF.

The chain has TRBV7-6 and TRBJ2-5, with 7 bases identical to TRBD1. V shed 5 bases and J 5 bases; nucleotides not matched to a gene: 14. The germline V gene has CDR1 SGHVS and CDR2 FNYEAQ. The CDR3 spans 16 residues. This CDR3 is CASSPRQGGRGETQYF. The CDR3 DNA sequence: TGTGCCAGCAGCCCACGACAGGGCGGTAGGGGGGAGACCCAGTACTTC.

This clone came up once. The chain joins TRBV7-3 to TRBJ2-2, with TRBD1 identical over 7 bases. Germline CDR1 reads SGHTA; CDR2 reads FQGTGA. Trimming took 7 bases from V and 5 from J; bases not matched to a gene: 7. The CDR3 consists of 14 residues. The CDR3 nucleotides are TGTGCCAGCACCCGACAGGGTGGTACCGGGGAGCTGTTTTTT. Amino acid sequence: CASTRQGGTGELFF.

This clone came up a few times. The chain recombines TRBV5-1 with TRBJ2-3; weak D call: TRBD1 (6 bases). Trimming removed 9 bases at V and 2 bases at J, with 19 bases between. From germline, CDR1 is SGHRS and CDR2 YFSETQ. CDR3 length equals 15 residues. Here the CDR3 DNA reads TGCGCCACCGGACAGTCGGGACAAATCACAGATACGCAGTATTTT. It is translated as CATGQSGQITDTQYF.